This is a list of T cell receptor beta chains from one sample in a study of glioma-infiltrating T cells. TCRdb recomputed calls from the multiplex PCR reads with MiXCR, one row per CDR3 protein. The sample contains 300,000 to 400,000 distinct CDR3 sequences, 41% of which appear only once. Sequencing used glioma tissue, nonneoplastic brain tissue, or PBMCs (not recorded which). The receptors come from a human donor with low-grade glioma or glioblastoma, undergoing nonglioma brain surgery, or in good health (not recorded which). CDR3s include the opening cysteine and the closing phenylalanine or tryptophan. D genes are given only for firm matches. The size field is filled for only some rows; it gives once, few, many or a size class.

clone_size d_call j_call v_call cdr3_nt cdr3_aa
few NA TRBJ2-7 TRBV27 TGTGCCAGCAGGGATGGGGTGCTAGAGAGCTCCTACGAGCAGTACTTC CASRDGVLESSYEQYF
few TRBD1 TRBJ2-3 TRBV7-9 TGTGCCAGCACCCGGACAGGGATCTCCGATACGCAGTATTTT CASTRTGISDTQYF
NA NA TRBJ2-3 TRBV19 TGTGCCAGTAGTGAAGAGGGTTGGACAGATACGCAGTATTTT CASSEEGWTDTQYF
many NA TRBJ2-7 TRBV6-1 TGTGCCAGCAGTTCGCAGGGGAAATCCTACGAGCAGTACTTC CASSSQGKSYEQYF
NA NA TRBJ2-1 TRBV20-1 TGCAGTGCTAGATACTTCCCCGGCGAGCAGTTCTTC CSARYFPGEQFF
few NA TRBJ2-7 TRBV4-1 TGCGCCAGCAGCCAAGAAAAGGGGTACGAGCAGTACTTC CASSQEKGYEQYF
few NA TRBJ2-4 TRBV28 TGTGCCAGCAGTTCCTGGGTAGCCAAAAACATTCAGTACTTC CASSSWVAKNIQYF
NA NA TRBJ1-5 TRBV20-1 TGCAGTGCTAGAGACGGAAGGGGCGGCAATCAGCCCCAGCATTTT CSARDGRGGNQPQHF
NA TRBD2 TRBJ2-1 TRBV20-1 TGCAGTGCTAGAGCCCTGACCGGACTAGCGGGACTCCACAATGAGCAGTTCTTC CSARALTGLAGLHNEQFF
few NA TRBJ1-5 TRBV7-2 TGTGCCAGCAGGTGGGGGGCTCTCGGCAATCAGCCCCAGCATTTT CASRWGALGNQPQHF
many NA TRBJ2-1 TRBV6-6 TGTGCCAGCAGTTATTACGGGAGAAATGAGCAGTTCTTC CASSYYGRNEQFF
NA NA TRBJ2-3 TRBV20-1 TGCAGTGCTAGAAGGACCACAGATACGCAGTATTTT CSARRTTDTQYF
NA NA TRBJ2-7 TRBV7-2 TGTGCCAGCAGCTTAGCGGACAGCCAATACGAGCAGTACTTC CASSLADSQYEQYF
few NA TRBJ2-2 TRBV7-9 TGTGCCAGCAGCCCAGCCCAGGGGAACACCGGGGAGCTGTTTTTT CASSPAQGNTGELFF
NA TRBD1 TRBJ2-5 TRBV15 TGTGCCACCAGCACACAAAGGTGGCAGGGGGCTCGGGAGACCCAGTACTTC CATSTQRWQGARETQYF
NA TRBD2 TRBJ2-1 TRBV24-1 TGTGCCACCAGTGACCAGACTAGCGGAACGATTGAGCAGTTCTTC CATSDQTSGTIEQFF
NA NA TRBJ2-1 TRBV18 TGTGCCAGCTCACCACAATTATCGGTCTTCAATGATCAGTTCTTC CASSPQLSVFNDQFF
few NA TRBJ2-2 TRBV7-3 TGTGCCAGCAGCGCCGCGTCCACCGGGGAGCTGTTTTTT CASSAASTGELFF
few TRBD2 TRBJ2-7 TRBV27 TGTGCCAGCAGTCGCGCCAGCGCGGGGGGGGAAGAGCAGTACTTC CASSRASAGGEEQYF
NA NA TRBJ1-2 TRBV28 TGTGCCAGCGTAACCACAGGGACCTCTCAATATGGCTACACCTTC CASVTTGTSQYGYTF
many TRBD1 TRBJ1-1 TRBV15 TGTGCCACCAGCAGAGATCGGACAGGGTTGAACACTGAAGCTTTCTTT CATSRDRTGLNTEAFF
NA NA TRBJ1-3 TRBV19 TGTGCCAGTAGTATTGGGACCATCGGGGGAAACACCATATATTTT CASSIGTIGGNTIYF
many NA TRBJ1-1 TRBV6-2/TRBV6-3 TGTGCCAGCAGTCCTCCGGGGGGGCCAGAGAACACTGAAGCTTTCTTT CASSPPGGPENTEAFF
few TRBD1 TRBJ1-2 TRBV7-9 TGTGCCAGCAGCTTAACTTCCGGGACAGGGGCCGGCACCTTC CASSLTSGTGAGTF
NA TRBD2 TRBJ2-7 TRBV5-1 TGCGCCAGCAGCTTGGGGGGACTAGCGGGGGGACTCGACTACGAGCAGTACTTC CASSLGGLAGGLDYEQYF
few NA TRBJ2-7 TRBV4-2 TGTGCCAGCAGCCAAGGGAGGACTGGAGGCGAGCAGTACTTC CASSQGRTGGEQYF
NA NA TRBJ1-2 TRBV2 TGTGCCAGCAGCGAGGACAGTTTTAACTATGGCTACACCTTC CASSEDSFNYGYTF
few TRBD1 TRBJ2-7 TRBV7-6 TGTGCCAGCAGCTCGAAACCTTCAGGGGGCTACGAGCAGTACTTC CASSSKPSGGYEQYF
NA NA TRBJ2-1 TRBV20-1 TGCAATGCCCGGTGGGGTTACAATGAGCAGTTCTTC CNARWGYNEQFF
few TRBD2 TRBJ2-7 TRBV6-6 TGTGCCAGCAGTTCACTAGCGGGAGCGTACGAGCAGTACTTC CASSSLAGAYEQYF
NA TRBD1 TRBJ2-7 TRBV6-6 TGTGCCAGCAGTTCGGGACAGGGGGTCTACGAGCAGTACTTC CASSSGQGVYEQYF
NA TRBD2 TRBJ2-1 TRBV20-1 TGCAGTGCTAGTGGACACCTAGCGGCACCCTACAATGAGCAGTTCTTC CSASGHLAAPYNEQFF
few NA TRBJ2-5 TRBV7-9 TGTGCCAGCATCCGGGACGGAAACCAAGAGACCCAGTACTTC CASIRDGNQETQYF
NA NA TRBJ2-5 TRBV24-1 TGTGCCGCCAGTGACACAAGGACGTATGCAGGCCAAGAGACCCAGTACTTC CAASDTRTYAGQETQYF
NA NA TRBJ1-6 TRBV28 TGTGCCAGCAGTGAGAACAGGGCCTCCTATAATTCACCCCTCCACTTT CASSENRASYNSPLHF
many NA TRBJ2-1 TRBV12-3/TRBV12-4 TGTGCCAGCAGTTTTGTCTCCTACAATGAGCAGTTCTTC CASSFVSYNEQFF
NA TRBD1 TRBJ2-7 TRBV27 TGTGCCAGGAGTTCGAACAGGGGCGAGCAGTACTTC CARSSNRGEQYF
NA TRBD2 TRBJ2-7 TRBV25-1 TGTGCCAGATACGTAGAGACTAGCGGGGAACGTCATTCCTACGAGCAGTACTTC CARYVETSGERHSYEQYF
NA NA TRBJ2-3 TRBV27 TGTGCCAGCAGTATCATAGCGACATATACGCAGTATTTT CASSIIATYTQYF
NA NA TRBJ2-1 TRBV7-9 TGTGCCAGCAGCGTCAAGAGCTCCTACAATGAGCAGTTCTTC CASSVKSSYNEQFF
few TRBD2 TRBJ2-1 TRBV4-1 TGCGCCAGCAGCCAGGGAGCGGGAGGCGAGGGACAGTTCTTC CASSQGAGGEGQFF
many NA TRBJ2-7 TRBV6-1 TGTGCCAGCAGTCGGCAGGGTATAACCTACGAGCAGTACTTC CASSRQGITYEQYF
NA NA TRBJ2-1 TRBV6-5 TGTGCCAGCAGCGTAGCGCCCCTAGATTATGAGCAGTTCTTC CASSVAPLDYEQFF
NA TRBD1 TRBJ2-7 TRBV7-2 TGTGCCAGCAGTCCGGGACAGGGCCCCCGAGTTGGCTACGAGCAGTACTTC CASSPGQGPRVGYEQYF
many TRBD1 TRBJ1-2 TRBV6-6 TGTGCCAGCAGTGCGGACAGGGGGCGAGGCTACACCTTC CASSADRGRGYTF
NA NA TRBJ2-1 TRBV27 TGTGCCGGCAGTCTCCGGGGCAACTACAATGAGCAGTTCTTC CAGSLRGNYNEQFF
NA NA TRBJ1-5 TRBV28 TGTGCCAGCAGGCCTAATAGCAGTCAGCCCCAGCATTTT CASRPNSSQPQHF